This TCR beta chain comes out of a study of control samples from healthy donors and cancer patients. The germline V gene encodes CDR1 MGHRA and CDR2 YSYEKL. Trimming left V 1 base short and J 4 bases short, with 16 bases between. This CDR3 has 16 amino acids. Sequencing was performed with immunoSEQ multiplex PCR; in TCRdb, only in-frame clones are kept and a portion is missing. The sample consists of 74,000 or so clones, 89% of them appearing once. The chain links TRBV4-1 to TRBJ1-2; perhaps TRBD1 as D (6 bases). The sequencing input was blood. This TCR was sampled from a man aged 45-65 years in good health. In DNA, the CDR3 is TGCGCCAGCAGCCAAGGGGGGGGCAGGGGTCTCTATGGCTACACCTTC. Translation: CASSQGGGRGLYGYTF.